This entry lists 29 T cell receptor beta chains sequenced from one sample in a study of blood T cell repertoires in COVID-19. The table came from immunoSEQ multiplex PCR; TCRdb's copy has only in-frame clones and leaves some out. The sample consists of about 330,000 clones, more than 75% of them appearing once. The sequenced sample consisted of PBMCs or T cells enriched from blood (not recorded which). The receptors were gathered from a woman between 25 and 40 years old who had recovered from COVID-19.

V is TRBV6-5 and J is TRBJ2-5; 10 bases map to TRBD2. Germline V gene sequence: CDR1 MNHEY, CDR2 SVGAGI. This CDR3 is 15 amino acids long. V was pared by 5 bases and J by 2 bases, with 5 bases of the junction left unmatched. CDR3 in amino acids: CASSLLAGDQETQYF. The CDR3, as DNA: TGTGCCAGCAGTCTCCTAGCGGGGGATCAAGAGACCCAGTACTTC.

J is TRBJ1-6 and V is TRBV28; D remains ambiguous. Trimming left V 2 bases short and J 7 bases short, with 9 bases between. Germline V CDR1 and CDR2: MDHEN, SYDVKM. This CDR3 has 14 residues. The CDR3 region has the DNA TGTGCCAGCAGTTTAGAGGGTCGAAATTCACCCCTCCACTTT. Protein product: CASSLEGRNSPLHF.

The chain uses TRBV6-6 and TRBJ1-2; the match to TRBD1 covers 7 bases. The CDR3 runs to 14 residues. V was pared by 0 bases and J by 6 bases, with 4 bases of the junction left unmatched. Germline V lookup: CDR1 MNHNY, CDR2 SVGAGI (reference sequence). Here the CDR3 reads CASSYSSQGDGYTF. CDR3 DNA: TGTGCCAGCAGTTACTCGAGCCAGGGGGATGGCTACACCTTC.

This sequence joins TRBV4-1 and TRBJ1-2; 8 bases match TRBD1. The V segment lost 0 bases and the J segment 5 bases; nucleotides outside the gene matches: 5. Germline V CDR1 and CDR2: MGHRA, YSYEKL. This CDR3 has 15 amino acids. CDR3 bases: TGCGCCAGCAGCCAAGATGACAGGGGAGAGTATGGCTACACCTTC. This translates into CASSQDDRGEYGYTF.

The genes are TRBV6-5 and TRBJ1-4; D is perhaps TRBD1 (6 bases). Trimming removed 0 bases at V and 0 bases at J, with 8 bases between. There are 16 residues in the CDR3. Per the germline V gene, CDR1 is MNHEY and CDR2 is SVGAGI. The CDR3 protein is CASSYSGGTTNEKLFF. The DNA for the CDR3 is TGTGCCAGCAGTTACTCAGGGGGAACAACTAATGAAAAACTGTTTTTT.

The chain carries TRBV11-2 and TRBJ1-2; D uncertain. The CDR3 length is 14 residues. The germline CDR1 and CDR2 sequences are SGHAT and FQNNGV. V shed 1 base and J shed 2 bases, with 8 bases lying between them. The CDR3 loop is CASSLVGRNYGYTF. The CDR3 nucleotides are TGTGCCAGCAGCTTAGTGGGCAGGAACTATGGCTACACCTTC. Looking up the rest from reference TRBV11-2 and TRBJ1-2 gives the full variable domain: EAGVAQSPRYKIIEKRQSVAFWCNPISGHATLYWYQQILGQGPKLLIQFQNNGVVDDSQLPKDRFSAERLKGVDSTLKIQPAKLEDSAVYLCASSLVGRNYGYTFGSGTRLTVV.

The V gene is TRBV6-5, the J gene TRBJ1-1; a possible D gene is TRBD1 (5 bases). Looked up from germline, CDR1 is MNHEY and CDR2 is SVGAGI. The germline V and J ends were trimmed by 0 bases and 0 bases, with 5 bases remaining between them. The CDR3 extends over 14 amino acids. The CDR3 sequence: CASSYSGLNTEAFF. The CDR3 DNA reads as TGTGCCAGCAGTTACTCGGGGCTGAACACTGAAGCTTTCTTT.

The chain combines TRBV6-5 with TRBJ1-1; 7 nucleotides align to TRBD1. Per germline, CDR1 MNHEY and CDR2 SVGAGI. V shed 5 bases, J shed 0 bases, and the junction held 6 bases outside the gene matches. This CDR3 is built from 15 residues. CDR3 residues: CASSPWDSLNTEAFF. CDR3 in DNA: TGTGCCAGCAGTCCTTGGGACAGCCTGAACACTGAAGCTTTCTTT.

The chain has TRBV4-3 and TRBJ1-1; 8 bases match TRBD1. V was pared by 0 bases and J by 1 base, with 4 bases of the junction left unmatched. The CDR3 extends over 16 amino acids. CDR1 and CDR2 (germline): LGHNA, YSLEER. The CDR3 nucleotides are TGCGCCAGCAGCCAAGAGAACAGGGGGTGGAACACTGAAGCTTTCTTT. It encodes CASSQENRGWNTEAFF.

In its sample, this clone was seen once. This chain links TRBV5-1 with TRBJ2-1; 8 nucleotides align to TRBD2. The CDR3 has 16 residues. CDR1 and CDR2 (germline): SGHRS, YFSETQ. J was trimmed by 0 bases and V by 2 bases; bases with no gene match: 4. The CDR3 DNA follows: TGCGCCAGCAGCTTCAAAGCGGGGGACTCCTACAATGAGCAGTTCTTC. It is translated as CASSFKAGDSYNEQFF.

The J gene is TRBJ1-1, the V gene TRBV27; the D gene is possibly TRBD1 (5 bases). The CDR3 runs to 15 residues. The germline V and J ends were trimmed by 2 bases and 0 bases, with 10 bases remaining between them. Germline CDR1 reads MNHEY; CDR2 reads SMNVEV (reference sequence). The CDR3 bases are TGTGCCAGCAGTTTACTCCCAGGGTTGAACACTGAAGCTTTCTTT. This codes for CASSLLPGLNTEAFF.

This clone was detected a few times. Other DNA sequences in this specimen translate into the identical CDR3. The rearrangement links TRBV2 to TRBJ1-2; TRBD1 might be the D (5 bases). The ends were cut back, 2 bases at V and 1 base at J, with 5 bases in the middle. CDR1 SNHLY and CDR2 FYNNEI come from the germline V gene. This CDR3 comprises 13 residues. CDR3 loop: CASSEQGNYGYTF. Here the CDR3 DNA reads TGTGCCAGCAGTGAACAGGGTAACTATGGCTACACCTTC.

The chain employs TRBV19 and TRBJ2-7, with D perhaps matching TRBD2 (6 bases). The CDR3 is 15 amino acids. Trimming removed 5 bases at V and 4 bases at J, with 18 bases between. From germline, CDR1 is LNHDA and CDR2 SQIVND (reference sequence). The CDR3 coding sequence is TGTGCCAGTAGTGACTGGACGGGACTGGGGTACGAGCAGTACTTC. Amino acid sequence: CASSDWTGLGYEQYF.

The table lists this clone with a few counts. The chain recombines TRBV30 with TRBJ1-2; D is unclear. Germline loops: CDR1 GTSNPN, CDR2 SVGIG (reference sequence). Between the trimmed V and J ends, which lost 2 bases and 7 bases, there was a span of 11 bases. The CDR3 runs to 12 residues. The CDR3: CAWSPSHFGYTF. The DNA of the CDR3 is TGTGCCTGGAGTCCCTCACATTTTGGCTACACCTTC.

V usage is TRBV2 and J usage is TRBJ2-7, with 10 bases matching TRBD1. Losses at the gene ends were 5 bases for V and 6 bases for J; bases not matched to a gene: 4. Germline CDR1 SNHLY, CDR2 FYNNEI. The CDR3 is made up of 13 amino acids. CDR3 in amino acids: CASSRQGASEQYF. CDR3 bases: TGTGCCAGCAGTCGACAGGGGGCTAGCGAGCAGTACTTC.

The rearrangement uses TRBV18 and TRBJ2-7, with 9 bases lining up with TRBD2. J lost 7 bases, V lost 6 bases, and 13 bases had no gene match. The CDR3 sequence is 15 residues long. Germline V gives CDR1 KGHSH, CDR2 LQKENI. Written as DNA, the CDR3 is TGTGCCAGCTCCCTCGCGGCGGGGGGGCCCGGGGAGCAGTACTTC. Translating gives CASSLAAGGPGEQYF. Filled out from reference TRBV18 and TRBJ2-7, the complete variable domain reads NAGVMQNPRHLVRRRGQEARLRCSPMKGHSHVYWYRQLPEEGLKFMVYLQKENIIDESGMPKERFSAEFPKEGPSILRIQQVVRGDSAAYFCASSLAAGGPGEQYFGPGTRLTVT.

This clone was seen once. V and J are TRBV3-1 (or the pseudogene TRBV3-2) and TRBJ2-5, with 13 bases that match TRBD2. The germline V gene encodes CDR1 LGHDT and CDR2 YNNKEL (reference sequence). The V segment lost 0 bases and the J segment 3 bases; nucleotides outside the gene matches: 7. The CDR3 consists of 18 residues. The CDR3 DNA reads TGTGCCAGCAGCCAAGATCCCCGACTAGCGGGGGGTAAAGAGACCCAGTACTTC. It codes for CASSQDPRLAGGKETQYF.

The J gene is TRBJ1-2, the V gene TRBV30, with 12 positions matching TRBD1. V lost 2 bases, J lost 2 bases, and 6 bases stayed unmatched. CDR1 GTSNPN and CDR2 SVGIG come from the germline V gene (reference sequence). This CDR3 has 16 residues. DNA of the CDR3: TGTGCCTGGAGTTACCCGGGACAGGGGGCGAACTATGGCTACACCTTC. It yields the protein CAWSYPGQGANYGYTF.

The rearrangement uses TRBV10-2 and TRBJ1-4, with 10 nucleotides matching TRBD1. The germline CDR1 and CDR2 sequences are WSHSY and SAAADI. Unmatched junction bases numbered 10, after V lost 3 bases and J lost 3 bases. The CDR3 extends over 18 amino acids. DNA for the CDR3: TGCGCCAGCAGTGACCCGAGGCGGGGACAGGGGCCTAATGAAAAACTGTTTTTT. Translating gives CASSDPRRGQGPNEKLFF.

The genes are TRBV5-1 and TRBJ1-6; 8 bases match TRBD1. V lost 4 bases to trimming and J lost 9 bases; unmatched junction nucleotides: 6. The CDR3 totals 14 residues. From germline, CDR1 is SGHRS and CDR2 YFSETQ. DNA for the CDR3: TGCGCCAGCAGCCTGACAGGGGCGGGTTCACCCCTCCACTTT. Protein product: CASSLTGAGSPLHF.

This sequence joins TRBV5-1 and TRBJ2-3, with 7 bases aligning to TRBD2. The CDR3 runs 14 residues. V dropped 3 bases and J dropped 4; count of bases not matched to a gene: 5. Germline V gene sequence: CDR1 SGHRS, CDR2 YFSETQ. Here the CDR3 reads CASSWTRRADTQYF. DNA of the CDR3: TGCGCCAGCAGCTGGACTAGAAGAGCAGATACGCAGTATTTT.

This sequence joins TRBV7-3 and TRBJ2-7; D perhaps matches TRBD2 (5 bases). V was pared by 5 bases and J by 0 bases, with 11 bases between. The V gene's germline CDR1 is SGHTA and CDR2 FQGTGA. CDR3 size: 14 residues. The CDR3 DNA is TGTGCCAGCAGCATTAGCGCAGCCTCCTACGAGCAGTACTTC. Its protein is CASSISAASYEQYF.

The J gene is TRBJ1-4, the V gene TRBV11-2; a possible D gene is TRBD1 (6 bases). Per the germline V gene, CDR1 is SGHAT and CDR2 is FQNNGV. There are 15 residues in the CDR3. Trimming removed 5 bases at V and 7 bases at J, with 17 bases between. CDR3 sequence reads: CASSPGGQGGEKLFF. In DNA, the CDR3 is TGTGCCAGCAGCCCCGGGGGGCAGGGAGGTGAAAAACTGTTTTTT.

This rearrangement joins TRBV5-8 to TRBJ1-6, with D possibly matching TRBD1 (5 bases). The CDR3 extends over 13 amino acids. Germline V gene data show CDR1 as SGHTS and CDR2 as YDEGEE. V was shortened by 5 bases and J by 6 bases, with 9 bases between the two germline ends. In DNA, the CDR3 is TGTGCCAGCAGTTTAAGGGGTAATTCACCCCTCCACTTT. Its protein is CASSLRGNSPLHF.

The chain couples TRBV5-6 to TRBJ2-3; 10 bases are shared with TRBD2. Germline assignment: CDR1 SGHDT and CDR2 YYEEEE. The V segment lost 4 bases and the J segment 8 bases; nucleotides outside the gene matches: 13. There are 16 residues in the CDR3. In DNA, the CDR3 is TGTGCCAGCAGCAGGCTTAGCGGGGGGCCACAAAGTACGCAGTATTTT. Translated, it gives CASSRLSGGPQSTQYF. Full variable domain (missing parts from reference TRBV5-6 and TRBJ2-3): DAGVTQSPTHLIKTRGQQVTLRCSPKSGHDTVSWYQQALGQGPQFIFQYYEEEERQRGNFPDRFSGHQFPNYSSELNVNALLLGDSALYLCASSRLSGGPQSTQYFGPGTRLTVL.

As for this clone: The same CDR3 is also encoded by other DNA sequences in this sample. V is TRBV12-3 or TRBV12-4 and J is TRBJ1-2; D remains ambiguous. V dropped 3 bases and J dropped 5 bases, with 10 bases sitting between them. CDR3 size: 13 residues. CDR3 amino acids: CASSFGRSYGYTF. The CDR3 DNA is TGTGCCAGCAGTTTTGGCAGATCTTATGGCTACACCTTC.

This clone has only a few counts. The V gene is TRBV12-5, the J gene TRBJ1-2, with TRBD1 matching 7 bases. The trim removed 10 bases at V and 4 bases at J, leaving 15 bases unmatched. The V gene's germline CDR1 is LGHNT and CDR2 FRNRAP. CDR3 length equals 15 residues. The CDR3 DNA reads as TGTGCTACCTTCTCGGACAGGAAGAGCCTCTATGGCTACACCTTC. Its protein is CATFSDRKSLYGYTF.

This clone showed up just a few times. The rearrangement uses TRBV6-5 and TRBJ1-1; weak D call: TRBD1 (5 bases). The CDR3 spans 14 residues. Germline V lookup: CDR1 MNHEY, CDR2 SVGAGI. The ends were cut back, 6 bases at V and 3 bases at J, with 14 bases in the middle. Written as DNA, the CDR3 is TGTGCCAGCAGCCGCCAACAGGCACACACTGAAGCTTTCTTT. It codes for CASSRQQAHTEAFF.

V usage is TRBV7-9 and J usage is TRBJ2-1; maybe TRBD1 (6 bases). The V gene lost 6 bases and the J gene lost 9 bases, with 12 bases spanning the gap. There are 12 residues in the CDR3. Germline CDR1 and CDR2: SEHNR and FQNEAQ (reference sequence). The CDR3 sequence: CASSPGTSEQFF. CDR3 in DNA: TGTGCCAGCAGTCCGGGGACATCTGAGCAGTTCTTC.